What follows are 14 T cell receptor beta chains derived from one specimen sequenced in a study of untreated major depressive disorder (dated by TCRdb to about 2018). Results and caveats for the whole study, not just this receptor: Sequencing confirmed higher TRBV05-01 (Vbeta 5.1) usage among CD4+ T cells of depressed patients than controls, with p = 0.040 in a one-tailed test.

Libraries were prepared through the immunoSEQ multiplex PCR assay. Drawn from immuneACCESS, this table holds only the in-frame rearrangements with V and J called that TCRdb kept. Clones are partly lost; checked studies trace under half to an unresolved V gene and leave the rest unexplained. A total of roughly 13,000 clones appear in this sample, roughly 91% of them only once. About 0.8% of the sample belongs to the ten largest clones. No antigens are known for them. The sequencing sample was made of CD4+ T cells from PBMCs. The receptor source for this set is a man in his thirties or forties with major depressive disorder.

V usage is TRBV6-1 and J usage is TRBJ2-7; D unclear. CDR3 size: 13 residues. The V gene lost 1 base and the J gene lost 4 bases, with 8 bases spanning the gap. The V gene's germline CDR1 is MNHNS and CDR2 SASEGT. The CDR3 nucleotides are TGTGCCAGCAGTGAAGACGGTCGGTACGAGCAGTACTTC. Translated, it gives CASSEDGRYEQYF.

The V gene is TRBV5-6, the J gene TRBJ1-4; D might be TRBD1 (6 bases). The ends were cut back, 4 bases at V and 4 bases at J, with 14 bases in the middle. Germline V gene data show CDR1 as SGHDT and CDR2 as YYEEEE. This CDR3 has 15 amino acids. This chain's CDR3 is CASSGDTTFNEKLFF. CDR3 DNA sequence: TGTGCCAGCAGCGGGGACACAACTTTTAATGAAAAACTGTTTTTT.

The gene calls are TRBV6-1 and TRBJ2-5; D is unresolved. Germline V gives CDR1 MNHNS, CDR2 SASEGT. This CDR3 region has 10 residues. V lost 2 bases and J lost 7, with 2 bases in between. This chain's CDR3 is CASSEPTQYF. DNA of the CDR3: TGTGCCAGCAGTGAACCGACCCAGTACTTC.

The CDR3 nucleotides are TGTGCCAGCAGCCCCCAGGGGGGCGTGGGCTCCGGGGAGCTGTTTTTT. Encoded protein: CASSPQGGVGSGELFF. This chain joins TRBV7-2 and TRBJ2-2; D possibly corresponds to TRBD1 (7 bases). The V and J ends lost 5 bases and 6 bases respectively, with 19 bases between them. CDR3 length: 16 residues. CDR1 and CDR2 (germline): SGHTA, FQGNSA.

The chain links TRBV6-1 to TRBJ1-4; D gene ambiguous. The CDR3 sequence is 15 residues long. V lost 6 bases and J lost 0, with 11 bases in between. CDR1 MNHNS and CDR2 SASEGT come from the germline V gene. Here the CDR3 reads CASSPPGATNEKLFF. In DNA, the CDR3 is TGTGCCAGCAGCCCGCCCGGAGCAACTAATGAAAAACTGTTTTTT.

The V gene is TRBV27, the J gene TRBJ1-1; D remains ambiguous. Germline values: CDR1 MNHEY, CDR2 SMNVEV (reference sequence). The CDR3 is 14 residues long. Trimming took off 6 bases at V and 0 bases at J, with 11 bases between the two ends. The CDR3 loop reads CASRATVLNTEAFF. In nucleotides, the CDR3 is TGTGCCAGCAGAGCGACGGTCTTGAACACTGAAGCTTTCTTT.

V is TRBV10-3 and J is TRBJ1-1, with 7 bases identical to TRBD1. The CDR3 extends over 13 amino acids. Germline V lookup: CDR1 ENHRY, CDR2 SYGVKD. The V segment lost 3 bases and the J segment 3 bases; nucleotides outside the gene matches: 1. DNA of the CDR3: TGTGCCATCAGTGAAGACAGGGACACTGAAGCTTTCTTT. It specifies CAISEDRDTEAFF.

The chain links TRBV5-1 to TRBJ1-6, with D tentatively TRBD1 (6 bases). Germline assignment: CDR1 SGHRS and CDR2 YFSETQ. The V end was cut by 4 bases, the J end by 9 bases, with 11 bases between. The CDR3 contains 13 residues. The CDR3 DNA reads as TGCGCCAGCAGCCCGGACAGAGTTTCACCCCTCCACTTT. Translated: CASSPDRVSPLHF. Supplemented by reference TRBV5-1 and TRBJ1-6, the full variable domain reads KAGVTQTPRYLIKTRGQQVTLSCSPISGHRSVSWYQQTPGQGLQFLFEYFSETQRNKGNFPGRFSGRQFSNSRSEMNVSTLELGDSALYLCASSPDRVSPLHFGNGTRLTVT.

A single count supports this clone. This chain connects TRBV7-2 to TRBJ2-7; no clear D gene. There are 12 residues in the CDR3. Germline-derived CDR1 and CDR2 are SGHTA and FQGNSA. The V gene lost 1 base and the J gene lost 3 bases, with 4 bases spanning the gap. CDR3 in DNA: TGTGCCAGCAGCTTAGATATCTACGAGCAGTACTTC. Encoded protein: CASSLDIYEQYF.

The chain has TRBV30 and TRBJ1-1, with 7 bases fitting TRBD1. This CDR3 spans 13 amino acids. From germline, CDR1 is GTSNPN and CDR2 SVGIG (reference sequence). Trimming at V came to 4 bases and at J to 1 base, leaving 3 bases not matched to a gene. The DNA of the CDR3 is TGTGCCTGGACGCGACAGGGGAACACTGAAGCTTTCTTT. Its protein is CAWTRQGNTEAFF. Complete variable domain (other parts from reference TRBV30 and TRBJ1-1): SQTIHQWPATLVQPVGSPLSLECTVEGTSNPNLYWYRQAAGRGLQLLFYSVGIGQISSEVPQNLSASRPQDRQFILSSKKLLLSDSGFYLCAWTRQGNTEAFFGQGTRLTVV.

The CDR3 sequence is CSVEVLGAKTYEQYF. The CDR3 DNA follows: TGCAGCGTTGAAGTGTTAGGGGCCAAGACTTACGAGCAGTACTTC. This chain joins TRBV29-1 and TRBJ2-7, with a weak D call TRBD1 (5 bases). V dropped 1 base and J dropped 4 bases, with 17 bases sitting between them. Germline CDR1 and CDR2: SQVTM and ANQGSEA. The CDR3 has 15 residues.

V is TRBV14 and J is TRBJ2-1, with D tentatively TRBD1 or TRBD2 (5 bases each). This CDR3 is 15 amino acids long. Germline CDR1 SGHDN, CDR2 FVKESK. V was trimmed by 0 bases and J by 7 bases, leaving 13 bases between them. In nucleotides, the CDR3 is TGTGCCAGCAGCCAAGATTGGGGGTCCGGTAATGAGCAGTTCTTC. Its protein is CASSQDWGSGNEQFF. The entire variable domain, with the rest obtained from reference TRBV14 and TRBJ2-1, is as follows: EAGVTQFPSHSVIEKGQTVTLRCDPISGHDNLYWYRRVMGKEIKFLLHFVKESKQDESGMPNNRFLAERTGGTYSTLKVQPAELEDSGVYFCASSQDWGSGNEQFFGPGTRLTVL.

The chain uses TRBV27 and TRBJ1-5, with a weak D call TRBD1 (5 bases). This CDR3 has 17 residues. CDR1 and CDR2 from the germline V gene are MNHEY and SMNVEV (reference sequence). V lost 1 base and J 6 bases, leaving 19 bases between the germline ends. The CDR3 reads CASSLCCSSERGQPQHF. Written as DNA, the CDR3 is TGTGCCAGCAGTTTATGTTGTTCGTCGGAGAGGGGTCAGCCCCAGCATTTT.

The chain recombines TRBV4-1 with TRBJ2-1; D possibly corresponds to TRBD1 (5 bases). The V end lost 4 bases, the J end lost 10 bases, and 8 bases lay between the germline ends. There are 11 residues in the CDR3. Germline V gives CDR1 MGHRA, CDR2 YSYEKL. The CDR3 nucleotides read TGCGCCAGCAGCCTATCAGGGGAGCAGTTCTTC. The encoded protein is CASSLSGEQFF.